Following are 10 T cell receptor beta chains from one sample sequenced in a study of a mutant IDH1 vaccine in newly diagnosed glioma. The table came from immunoSEQ multiplex PCR; TCRdb's copy has only in-frame clones and leaves some out. Among just over 35,000 clones, roughly 80% were seen once, and the ten largest hold roughly 16%. Their antigen targets remain unknown. As to time point: week 11, during vaccination. Every single dose of the vaccine, 300 ug of mutant IDH1 20-mer peptide, came with topical imiquimod. The material sequenced was peripheral blood mononuclear cells (PBMCs), taken from a glioma patient whose treatment included an IDH1 peptide vaccine. These receptors originate from a woman aged 25 to 39 with glioma. Some clones in this sample may be carry-over from other donors' samples.

V usage is TRBV7-2 and J usage is TRBJ2-1; 15 bases map to TRBD2. In germline, CDR1 is SGHTA, CDR2 FQGNSA. The ends lost 5 bases at V and 15 bases at J; junction bases unmatched: 11. This CDR3 spans 15 amino acids. The CDR3 DNA sequence: TGTGCCAGCAGCCCCCCGGGACTAGCGGGAGGAGGACGGTTCTTC. The encoded protein is CASSPPGLAGGGRFF.

The chain has TRBV18 and TRBJ2-5, with D possibly matching TRBD1 (6 bases). The V and J ends lost 8 bases and 2 bases respectively, with 24 bases between them. The CDR3 is 17 amino acids. Germline V gene data show CDR1 as KGHSH and CDR2 as LQKENI. This CDR3 is CASTRSSPTGYQETQYF. CDR3 sequence (DNA): TGTGCCAGCACTCGTTCTAGCCCGACAGGTTATCAAGAGACCCAGTACTTC.

The genes are TRBV9 and TRBJ1-2, with a weak D call TRBD1 (6 bases). CDR1 is SGDLS and CDR2 is YYNGEE in the germline V gene. The CDR3 has 15 residues. V lost 3 bases, J lost 0 bases, and 12 bases lay in between. The DNA of the CDR3 is TGTGCCAGCAGCGCCCGGACAGCAGCTAACTATGGCTACACCTTC. It codes for CASSARTAANYGYTF.

This clone has only a few counts. The V call is TRBV6-1, the J call TRBJ1-2; tentatively, D is TRBD1 (5 bases). Trimming cost V 2 bases and J 6 bases, with 19 bases left between them. Germline-derived CDR1 and CDR2 are MNHNS and SASEGT. The CDR3 length is 16 residues. The CDR3, as DNA: TGTGCCAGCAGTGAACTAAGACAGCCCCGGGGTCATGGCTACACCTTC. Translation gives CASSELRQPRGHGYTF.

This chain joins TRBV11-3 and TRBJ2-5; 7 bases fit TRBD2. The length of the CDR3 is 15 residues. Looked up from germline, CDR1 is SGHNT and CDR2 is YENEEA. Trimming removed 6 bases from V and 4 bases from J; junction bases left unmatched: 11. The CDR3 is CASRTREFGVETQYF. As DNA, the CDR3 is TGTGCCAGCAGAACGCGGGAGTTCGGGGTAGAGACCCAGTACTTC.

The rearrangement joins TRBV19 to TRBJ2-7; the D gene is possibly TRBD2 (6 bases). The V end was cut by 3 bases, the J end by 10 bases, with 19 bases between. The CDR3 runs 14 residues. CDR1 and CDR2 from the germline V gene are LNHDA and SQIVND (reference sequence). CDR3 residues: CASSIRVSGVDQYF. CDR3 nucleotide sequence: TGTGCCAGTAGTATTCGGGTTAGCGGAGTCGACCAGTACTTC. Drawing the rest from reference TRBV19 and TRBJ2-7, the complete variable domain is DGGITQSPKYLFRKEGQNVTLSCEQNLNHDAMYWYRQDPGQGLRLIYYSQIVNDFQKGDIAEGYSVSREKKESFPLTVTSAQKNPTAFYLCASSIRVSGVDQYFGPGTRLTVT.

This clone was seen only a few times. The V and J genes are TRBV2 and TRBJ2-3; D gene ambiguous. Trimming took off 0 bases at V and 5 bases at J, with 9 bases between the two ends. The CDR3 consists of 14 residues. Germline V CDR1 and CDR2: SNHLY, FYNNEI. The CDR3 spells CASSEAQVIDTQYF. CDR3 nucleotides: TGTGCCAGCAGTGAAGCGCAAGTCATAGATACGCAGTATTTT.

This chain connects TRBV7-9 to TRBJ1-3, with no clear D. V lost 4 bases, J lost 0 bases, and 13 bases lay in between. The CDR3 length is 16 residues. Looked up from germline, CDR1 is SEHNR and CDR2 is FQNEAQ (reference sequence). CDR3 nucleotide sequence: TGTGCCAGCAGCTCTACGGAAGAAGGCTCTGGAAACACCATATATTTT. Encoded protein: CASSSTEEGSGNTIYF.

V is TRBV5-6 and J is TRBJ1-5, with no clear D. This CDR3 comprises 13 residues. V was trimmed by 0 bases and J by 1 base, leaving 2 bases between them. Germline assignment: CDR1 SGHDT and CDR2 YYEEEE. The CDR3 coding sequence is TGTGCCAGCAGCTTGGGGAGCAATCAGCCCCAGCATTTT. It codes for CASSLGSNQPQHF.

This rearrangement joins TRBV5-8 to TRBJ2-7, with 8 positions matching TRBD2. Losses at the gene ends were 2 bases for V and 5 bases for J; bases not matched to a gene: 6. The germline V gene encodes CDR1 SGHTS and CDR2 YDEGEE. This CDR3 comprises 14 residues. The DNA for the CDR3 is TGTGCCAGCAGCTTCGCTAGCGGGTCTGACGAGCAGTACTTC. Protein sequence: CASSFASGSDEQYF. The full variable domain, with the rest looked up from reference TRBV5-8 and TRBJ2-7, is EAGVTQSPTHLIKTRGQQATLRCSPISGHTSVYWYQQALGLGLQFLLWYDEGEERNRGNFPPRFSGRQFPNYSSELNVNALELEDSALYLCASSFASGSDEQYFGPGTRLTVT.